The sample holds a few counts of the clone carrying this T cell receptor (beta chain). Antigen: not known. Library preparation tagged each individual cDNA molecule with a unique molecular identifier. Original methodology: Per-sample TCR counts ranged from roughly 23,224 to 750,000, median about 100,000. TCRdb analysed the RACE reads with MiXCR anew, one entry per CDR3 protein. It is TCRdb's table, rather than the study itself, that gives the V and J calls and clone size. The sample lists roughly 100,000 distinct CDR3 sequences; approximately 10% were seen once. Described time point: healthy volunteer bleed at 2 weeks. Unfractionated whole blood was the source of the extracted total RNA. The CDR3 is 14 residues long. Trimming took 2 bases from V and 6 from J, leaving 11 bases between them. Per germline, CDR1 SNHLY and CDR2 FYNNEI. This sample is part of a study of human T cells and chemical hapten exposure. In the study overall: Largely, small differences in pooled library volume made per-sample TCR yields vary. Study results and limitations: Those TCRs sitting above 1 in 1000 frequency stayed the same with DPC sensitization.

The genes are TRBV2 and TRBJ1-5; D remains unclear. This sequence was found in a female donor in good health. Some clones in this sample may be carry-over from other donors' samples. Source material: whole blood. CDR3 region: CASSERLQSQPQHF. In DNA form, the CDR3 reads TGTGCCAGCAGTGAACGACTGCAGAGTCAGCCCCAGCATTTT.